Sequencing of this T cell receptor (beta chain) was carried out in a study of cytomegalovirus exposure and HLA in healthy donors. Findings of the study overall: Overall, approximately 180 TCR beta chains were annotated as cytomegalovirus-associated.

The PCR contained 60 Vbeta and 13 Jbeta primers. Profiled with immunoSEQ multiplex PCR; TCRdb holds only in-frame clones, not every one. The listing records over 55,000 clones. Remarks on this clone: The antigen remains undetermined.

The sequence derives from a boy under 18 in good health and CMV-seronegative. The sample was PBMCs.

The DNA of the CDR3 is TGTGCCAGCAGCTTGGAGGGGGAGCTATATAATTCACCCCTCCACTTT. Protein: CASSLEGELYNSPLHF. The genes are TRBV5-5 and TRBJ1-6; a weak D match, TRBD1 (6 bases). Trimming stripped 0 bases from V and 4 bases from J, with 11 bases between. Per the germline V gene, CDR1 is SGHKS and CDR2 is YYEKEE (reference sequence). CDR3 size: 16 residues.